The entry that follows covers one TCR beta chain sequence. The antigen is unknown. The data were obtained in a study of cytomegalovirus exposure and HLA in healthy donors. Across the study: Approximately 200 million T cells yielded 110 million or so unique TCR beta sequences in earlier analysis.

Despite likely unrecorded immune exposures, the donors were nominally healthy at the time of sampling. PCR was performed using 60 Vbeta and 13 Jbeta primers. Profiling relied on immunoSEQ multiplex PCR, and the TCRdb table lists in-frame clones only, not all of them. This sample has 190,000 or so clones, with more than 80% found just once. V lost 3 bases, J lost 9 bases, and 10 bases stayed unmatched. There are 16 residues in the CDR3. Per the germline V gene, CDR1 is KGHSH and CDR2 is LQKENI. Study-wide results and limits: It was shown in a later analysis that HLA-associated TCR beta chains were more clonally expanded than other, equally common chains. The study carried out a later analysis of TCR beta sequences. It associated some 18,000 of them with specific HLA alleles at a false discovery rate of 0.05.

Material for sequencing was PBMCs. The clonotype was recovered from a boy aged 5-17 years in good health and CMV-seronegative. The rearrangement joins TRBV18 to TRBJ2-1; 11 bases are shared with TRBD2. CDR3 region: CASSPPIVAGGFEQFF. As DNA, the CDR3 is TGTGCCAGCTCACCTCCTATAGTAGCGGGAGGGTTTGAGCAGTTCTTC.